This note documents a single T cell receptor (beta chain) sequence. TCR cDNA was made by 5'RACE template switching, adding a universal primer site and UMIs. One entry per CDR3 protein, called by TCRdb with MiXCR from the 5' RACE reads. The data contain roughly 99,000 distinct CDR3 sequences, under 6.5% of them singletons. The data are from a study of T cells after yellow fever vaccination. This CDR3 is 11 amino acids long. With 6 bases removed from V and 7 bases from J, the gap between germline ends came to 7 bases. Per the germline V gene, CDR1 is MNHEY and CDR2 is SMNVEV (reference sequence). This rearrangement joins TRBV27 to TRBJ1-5; D not resolved. This clonotype originated in a man aged 18-30 years who received the YFV17D yellow fever vaccine. The sample was CD8+ T cells sorted from PBMCs, taken 10 days after the yellow fever booster vaccination. The CDR3 DNA is TGTGCCAGCAGCGAGGAACAGCCCCAGCATTTT. The encoded protein is CASSEEQPQHF.